These 24 T cell receptor beta chains came from one sample sequenced in a study of T cells in Graves' hyperthyroidism and ophthalmopathy (dated by TCRdb to the late 2010s). The library relied on multiplex PCR. The data were produced on an Illumina HiSeq 2000. TCR beta CDR3 regions were amplified from RNA transcripts. For the first round of RT-PCR on the TCR CDR3, the HTBI primer set was used together with the Qiagen OneStep RT-PCR kit. TCRdb reanalyzed the raw reads on its own, using fastp at Q25 for trimming and MiXCR for clone calling, and kept in-frame beta chains. Duplicate CDR3 protein sequences are folded into a single record with the most common DNA and genes. Here the sample has 700,000 or so distinct CDR3 sequences; approximately 16% occur a single time. The ten biggest clones cover approximately 8.4% of the sample. The sequenced sample consisted of blood. These receptors were collected from a young man with Graves' hyperthyroidism.

This clonotype was found a few times. The V call is TRBV5-1, the J call TRBJ2-7; D remains unclear. CDR3 length: 15 amino acids. V was trimmed by 2 bases and J by 9 bases, leaving 21 bases between them. Germline V CDR1 and CDR2: SGHRS, YFSETQ. Here the CDR3 reads CASSFDATDLRGQYF. The CDR3 region has the DNA TGCGCCAGCAGCTTTGACGCGACCGACCTACGAGGGCAGTACTTC.

This clonotype was seen many times. The V and J genes are TRBV20-1 and TRBJ2-1; 9 bases are a match to TRBD2. The CDR3 is 14 residues long. Germline V gene lookup returns CDR1 DFQATT and CDR2 SNEGSKA (reference sequence). V dropped 5 bases and J dropped 7; count of bases not matched to a gene: 9. CDR3 DNA: TGCAGTGCTTTACGTAGCGGGAGAGGGAATGAGCAGTTCTTC. Residues: CSALRSGRGNEQFF.

In its sample, this clonotype was seen many times. This rearrangement joins TRBV11-2 to TRBJ2-7, with D uncertain. The CDR3 length is 15 residues. CDR1 and CDR2 (germline): SGHAT, FQNNGV. The V end was cut by 6 bases, the J end by 3 bases, with 18 bases between. CDR3 nucleotides: TGTGCCAGCAGGGGGAATAGGAAGAGAAACTACGAGCAGTACTTC. Translated: CASRGNRKRNYEQYF.

This clonotype was seen repeatedly, ten times or more. This sequence joins TRBV27 and TRBJ2-7, with D perhaps TRBD1 or TRBD2 (5 bases each). This CDR3 comprises 17 residues. Trimming took 5 bases from V and 4 from J, leaving 24 bases between them. Germline V gene data show CDR1 as MNHEY and CDR2 as SMNVEV (reference sequence). The CDR3 bases are TGTGCCAGCAGTCCGGGACCGGGGACCCAAGGTGTGTACGAGCAGTACTTC. Translation gives CASSPGPGTQGVYEQYF.

This clonotype was recorded many times. The chain is built from TRBV12-5 and TRBJ2-6; D may match TRBD1 or TRBD2 (5 bases each). V was clipped by 1 base and J by 2 bases, with 15 bases between them. The length of the CDR3 is 18 residues. Germline CDR1 reads LGHNT; CDR2 reads FRNRAP. In DNA, the CDR3 is TGTGCTAGTGGTTTGGGGGGGAAGAGGGGAGCTGGGGCCAACGTCCTGACTTTC. It translates to CASGLGGKRGAGANVLTF. Filled out from reference TRBV12-5 and TRBJ2-6, the complete variable domain reads DARVTQTPRHKVTEMGQEVTMRCQPILGHNTVFWYRQTMMQGLELLAYFRNRAPLDDSGMPKDRFSAEMPDATLATLKIQPSEPRDSAVYFCASGLGGKRGAGANVLTFGAGSRLTVL.

This rearrangement joins TRBV3-1 to TRBJ1-4, with D uncertain. The CDR3 covers 16 residues. Germline CDR1 LGHDT, CDR2 YNNKEL (reference sequence). Trimming took off 3 bases at V and 13 bases at J, with 24 bases between the two ends. This chain's CDR3 is CASSQRDGKRSGGLFF. In DNA, the CDR3 is TGTGCCAGCAGCCAGAGAGATGGTAAACGCTCGGGAGGACTGTTTTTT.

This clonotype appeared a few times. This chain joins TRBV6-2 or TRBV6-3 and TRBJ2-7; D not resolved. This CDR3 has 16 amino acids. The ends were cut back, 4 bases at V and 0 bases at J, with 16 bases in the middle. Germline values: CDR1 MNHEY, CDR2 SVGEGT. CDR3 protein: CASSFAQTGSSYEQYF. CDR3 sequence (DNA): TGTGCCAGCAGTTTCGCACAGACTGGAAGCTCCTACGAGCAGTACTTC.

The rearrangement uses TRBV4-2 and TRBJ1-1; D is unclear. Germline V CDR1 and CDR2: LGHNA, YNFKEQ. Trimming removed 0 bases from V and 10 bases from J, with 12 bases in between. The CDR3 sequence is 13 residues long. The DNA of the CDR3 is TGTGCCAGCAGCCAAGATATTGGTTTCGTAGCTTTCTTT. Translating gives CASSQDIGFVAFF.

This clonotype was detected many times. V is TRBV7-8 and J is TRBJ2-1; TRBD1 might be the D (5 bases). The CDR3 sequence is 16 residues long. The V and J ends lost 1 base and 3 bases respectively, with 13 bases between them. Germline V gene lookup returns CDR1 SGHVS and CDR2 FQNEAQ. The CDR3 reads CASSLVERGFYNEQFF. As DNA, the CDR3 is TGTGCCAGCAGCTTAGTCGAAAGGGGCTTCTACAATGAGCAGTTCTTC. The full variable domain, in which reference TRBV7-8 and TRBJ2-1 provide the parts outside the CDR3, is GAGVSQSPRYKVAKRGQDVALRCDPISGHVSLFWYQQALGQGPEFLTYFQNEAQLDKSGLPSDRFFAERPEGSVSTLKIQRTQQEDSAVYLCASSLVERGFYNEQFFGPGTRLTVL.

This clonotype was observed many times. The chain is built from TRBV29-1 and TRBJ1-1, with unresolved D. Looked up from germline, CDR1 is SQVTM and CDR2 is ANQGSEA. Trimming left V 4 bases short and J 11 bases short, with 14 bases between. The CDR3 runs to 11 residues. The CDR3 DNA is TGCAGCGTTGGTAGGCAGGAGGATGCTTTCTTT. This gives the protein CSVGRQEDAFF.

This clonotype was seen ten or more times. The rearrangement joins TRBV19 to TRBJ1-1, with D uncertain. The CDR3 is 13 amino acids. Trimming removed 3 bases at V and 3 bases at J, with 8 bases between. From germline, CDR1 is LNHDA and CDR2 SQIVND (reference sequence). This chain's CDR3 is CASSMQADTEAFF. The CDR3 DNA reads TGTGCCAGTAGTATGCAGGCGGACACTGAAGCTTTCTTT.

The chain uses TRBV28 and TRBJ2-3; D perhaps matches TRBD2 (6 bases). The CDR3 has 12 amino acids. The germline V gene encodes CDR1 MDHEN and CDR2 SYDVKM. Trimming left V 6 bases short and J 5 bases short, with 9 bases between. The CDR3 region is CASRGTLDTQYF. The CDR3, as DNA: TGTGCCAGCAGGGGGACTCTAGATACGCAGTATTTT.

The chain links TRBV6-2 or TRBV6-3 to TRBJ1-1; maybe TRBD1 (6 bases). V lost 0 bases and J lost 0, with 14 bases in between. The CDR3 is 17 amino acids. Germline lookup yields CDR1 MNHEY and CDR2 SVGEGT. CDR3 amino acids: CASSYSIPGVMNTEAFF. The CDR3 DNA sequence: TGTGCCAGCAGTTACTCGATCCCAGGGGTCATGAACACTGAAGCTTTCTTT.

This clonotype was seen many times. The rearrangement joins TRBV28 to TRBJ2-5; the match to TRBD1 covers 12 bases. CDR1 and CDR2 (germline): MDHEN, SYDVKM. The V and J ends lost 6 bases and 7 bases, in that order; junction bases with no gene match: 6. CDR3 length equals 14 residues. CDR3 region: CASRSGTGGSTQYF. As DNA, the CDR3 is TGTGCCAGCAGATCCGGGACAGGGGGCTCGACCCAGTACTTC. Full variable domain (missing parts from reference TRBV28 and TRBJ2-5): DVKVTQSSRYLVKRTGEKVFLECVQDMDHENMFWYRQDPGLGLRLIYFSYDVKMKEKGDIPEGYSVSREKKERFSLILESASTNQTSMYLCASRSGTGGSTQYFGPGTRLLVL.

The chain has TRBV6-6 and TRBJ2-7, with D perhaps matching TRBD1 or TRBD2 (7 bases each). From germline, CDR1 is MNHNY and CDR2 SVGAGI (reference sequence). The CDR3 sequence is 15 residues long. Trimming shortened V by 2 bases and J by 5 bases, and 16 bases separated the two germline ends. CDR3 bases: TGTGCCAGCAGTTACCCTCATTCAGGGGGGGACGAGCAGTACTTC. Its translation is CASSYPHSGGDEQYF.

This clonotype occurred once. The chain carries TRBV19 and TRBJ2-1; 10 bases map to TRBD2. V lost 3 bases and J lost 7; bases outside the gene matches: 6. The CDR3 runs 15 residues. Per germline, CDR1 LNHDA and CDR2 SQIVND (reference sequence). The CDR3 spells CASSIGLAAPNEQFF. The CDR3, as DNA: TGTGCCAGTAGTATCGGACTAGCGGCACCGAATGAGCAGTTCTTC.

Many counts were recorded for this clonotype. The chain employs TRBV20-1 and TRBJ2-7; 8 bases line up with TRBD2. The CDR3 consists of 16 residues. Germline trimming cut 3 bases from V and 0 bases from J; bases unmatched to any gene: 10. The germline gives CDR1 DFQATT, CDR2 SNEGSKA (reference sequence). The CDR3 loop reads CSARAGGHSSSYEQYF. In DNA, the CDR3 is TGCAGTGCTAGGGCGGGAGGCCACTCCAGCTCCTACGAGCAGTACTTC.

This clonotype has ten or more counts. The chain carries TRBV15 and TRBJ1-1; TRBD1 agrees at 10 bases. The CDR3 loop spans 13 amino acids. Trimming took 5 bases from V and 4 from J; bases not matched to a gene: 1. Germline V lookup: CDR1 LNHNV, CDR2 YYDKDF (reference sequence). The CDR3 sequence is CATSGDRGTEAFF. The CDR3 DNA sequence: TGTGCCACCAGCGGGGACAGGGGCACTGAAGCTTTCTTT. Full variable domain (rest looked up from reference TRBV15 and TRBJ1-1): DAMVIQNPRYQVTQFGKPVTLSCSQTLNHNVMYWYQQKSSQAPKLLFHYYDKDFNNEADTPDNFQSRRPNTSFCFLDIRSPGLGDTAMYLCATSGDRGTEAFFGQGTRLTVV.

With regard to this clonotype: It may be a read error: a sequence one base away is much more abundant. This sequence joins TRBV28 and TRBJ1-2; D ambiguous. The CDR3 extends over 11 amino acids. The ends were cut back, 1 base at V and 12 bases at J, with 9 bases in the middle. Germline CDR1 MDHEN, CDR2 SYDVKM. CDR3 residues: CASSLSSGDTF. DNA for the CDR3: TGTGCCAGCAGTTTATCTTCGGGCGACACCTTC.

This clonotype was recorded at least ten times. The chain couples TRBV12-3 or TRBV12-4 to TRBJ2-7; 7 bases are shared with TRBD1. The CDR3 is 13 amino acids. J was trimmed by 4 bases and V by 2 bases; bases with no gene match: 2. CDR3: CASSLQGEYEQYF. CDR3 nucleotide sequence: TGTGCCAGCAGTTTACAGGGGGAATACGAGCAGTACTTC.

The rearrangement links TRBV6-1 to TRBJ2-7; D is uncertain. V was clipped by 11 bases and J by 1 base, with 15 bases between them. CDR3 length equals 13 residues. The germline CDR1 and CDR2 sequences are MNHNS and SASEGT. The DNA for the CDR3 is TGTGCCCGGCCACCAACCTCATCCTACGAGCAGTACTTC. This codes for CARPPTSSYEQYF.

At least ten counts were recorded for this clonotype. This chain connects TRBV28 to TRBJ2-3; possible D gene TRBD2, 6 bases. This CDR3 spans 14 amino acids. V lost 5 bases, J lost 6 bases, and 15 bases lay in between. CDR1 and CDR2 from the germline V gene are MDHEN and SYDVKM. The CDR3 nucleotides read TGTGCCAGCAGTATAACTAGCTTCGGGGATACGCAGTATTTT. Its translation: CASSITSFGDTQYF.

This clonotype appeared many times. The chain employs TRBV3-1 and TRBJ2-1; tentative D call: TRBD2 (5 bases). The CDR3 spans 14 residues. Germline CDR1 is LGHDT and CDR2 is YNNKEL (reference sequence). Between the trimmed V and J ends, which lost 1 base and 5 bases, there was a span of 9 bases. CDR3 bases: TGTGCCAGCAGCCAAGTCGGGCGGGACAATGAGCAGTTCTTC. Translating it yields CASSQVGRDNEQFF.

This clonotype was counted many times. The chain joins TRBV2 to TRBJ1-1; D ambiguous. The germline V and J ends were trimmed by 6 bases and 2 bases, with 10 bases remaining between them. This CDR3 spans 13 amino acids. The germline gives CDR1 SNHLY, CDR2 FYNNEI. The CDR3 DNA is TGTGCCAGCAGCCCGGACGCAAACACTGAAGCTTTCTTT. The encoded protein is CASSPDANTEAFF. The variable domain in full, completed from reference TRBV2 and TRBJ1-1, reads EPEVTQTPSHQVTQMGQEVILRCVPISNHLYFYWYRQILGQKVEFLVSFYNNEISEKSEIFDDQFSVERPDGSNFTLKIRSTKLEDSAMYFCASSPDANTEAFFGQGTRLTVV.